These 28 T cell receptor beta chains were sequenced from one sample in a study of cytomegalovirus exposure and HLA in healthy donors. The PCR ran on 60 Vbeta and 13 Jbeta primers. Produced via immunoSEQ multiplex PCR; TCRdb's table is partial and in-frame only. The sample includes over 95,000 clones, 74% of them seen just once. The source material was PBMCs. Every receptor here comes from a human donor in good health.

J is TRBJ1-1 and V is TRBV6-1; 7 bases line up with TRBD1. V was clipped by 6 bases and J by 4 bases; unmatched bases: 5. This CDR3 has 13 amino acids. Germline-derived CDR1 and CDR2 are MNHNS and SASEGT. The CDR3 DNA reads as TGTGCCAGCAGGGCGGGACAGCGCACTGAAGCTTTCTTT. Protein: CASRAGQRTEAFF.

The chain links TRBV6-1 to TRBJ1-5; 7 bases line up with TRBD1. The CDR3 consists of 15 residues. Per the germline V gene, CDR1 is MNHNS and CDR2 is SASEGT. The V and J ends lost 5 bases and 9 bases, in that order; junction bases with no gene match: 13. CDR3 in amino acids: CASSRTTGAPGPQHF. CDR3 coding DNA: TGTGCCAGCAGTAGAACTACAGGGGCCCCCGGGCCCCAGCATTTT.

The rearrangement joins TRBV20-1 to TRBJ2-1; 7 nucleotides align to TRBD1. This CDR3 contains 11 residues. Per germline, CDR1 DFQATT and CDR2 SNEGSKA (reference sequence). The junction had 2 bases not matched to a gene; V was cut back by 6 bases and J by 6 bases. The CDR3 protein is CSADRVNEQFF. The CDR3 DNA is TGCAGTGCAGACAGGGTCAATGAGCAGTTCTTC.

The rearrangement uses TRBV6-1 and TRBJ1-5, with D hard to call. Trimming cost V 1 base and J 5 bases, with 9 bases left between them. The CDR3 totals 14 residues. Germline V CDR1 and CDR2: MNHNS, SASEGT. CDR3 in amino acids: CASSEGYRDQPQHF. The CDR3 nucleotides are TGTGCCAGCAGTGAAGGATACCGCGATCAGCCCCAGCATTTT.

The chain uses TRBV5-1 and TRBJ2-3; D is ambiguous. The CDR3 is 13 amino acids. CDR1 is SGHRS, CDR2 YFSETQ, per germline. The V and J ends lost 0 bases and 4 bases respectively, with 6 bases between them. The CDR3 coding sequence is TGCGCCAGCAGCTTGGTCATTGCAGATACGCAGTATTTT. Translated: CASSLVIADTQYF. Variable domain in full (rest from reference TRBV5-1 and TRBJ2-3): KAGVTQTPRYLIKTRGQQVTLSCSPISGHRSVSWYQQTPGQGLQFLFEYFSETQRNKGNFPGRFSGRQFSNSRSEMNVSTLELGDSALYLCASSLVIADTQYFGPGTRLTVL.

J is TRBJ1-2 and V is TRBV2; D is possibly TRBD1 (5 bases). The CDR3 is made up of 13 amino acids. V was pared by 8 bases and J by 5 bases, with 15 bases between. The germline V gene has CDR1 SNHLY and CDR2 FYNNEI. The CDR3 region has the DNA TGTGCCAGCGGGAGGGTTAAGGGGTATGGCTACACCTTC. Amino acids: CASGRVKGYGYTF.

The V and J genes are TRBV4-1 and TRBJ1-2, with 7 bases identical to TRBD1. V gave up 3 bases and J gave up 10 bases; unmatched junction bases: 11. The CDR3 spans 14 residues. Germline-derived CDR1 and CDR2 are MGHRA and YSYEKL. This CDR3 reads CASSQAADRVFYTF. CDR3 DNA sequence: TGCGCCAGCAGCCAGGCCGCTGACAGGGTCTTCTACACCTTC.

The chain joins TRBV11-2 to TRBJ1-2; 11 nucleotides match TRBD1. The V and J ends lost 6 bases and 8 bases, in that order; junction bases with no gene match: 11. The germline V gene encodes CDR1 SGHAT and CDR2 FQNNGV. This CDR3 contains 15 residues. The chain's CDR3 is CASRKSGTGGQGYTF. In DNA, the CDR3 is TGTGCCAGCAGGAAATCCGGGACAGGGGGACAAGGCTACACCTTC.

This clone was picked up one time. The chain carries TRBV30 and TRBJ2-3, with D possibly matching TRBD2 (6 bases). Germline loops: CDR1 GTSNPN, CDR2 SVGIG (reference sequence). Trimming pared 3 bases from V and 3 bases from J, leaving 13 bases between. This CDR3 is built from 14 residues. CDR3 coding DNA: TGTGCCTGGAGCCGCGGGGTATCGACAGATACGCAGTATTTT. This gives the protein CAWSRGVSTDTQYF.

This clone was counted between two and nine times. The V and J genes are TRBV27 and TRBJ2-6, with 8 nucleotides matching TRBD1. Unmatched junction bases numbered 4, after V lost 3 bases and J lost 0 bases. The CDR3 contains 17 residues. Germline V CDR1 and CDR2: MNHEY, SMNVEV (reference sequence). This chain's CDR3 is CASSFRGPGSGANVLTF. The CDR3 DNA sequence: TGTGCCAGCAGTTTCAGGGGGCCCGGCTCTGGGGCCAACGTCCTGACTTTC.

V is TRBV29-1 and J is TRBJ1-2; D is ambiguous. V lost 5 bases, J lost 4 bases, and 11 bases lay in between. This CDR3 has 12 amino acids. Germline V gene sequence: CDR1 SQVTM, CDR2 ANQGSEA. CDR3 residues: CSVRASLYGYTF. The DNA for the CDR3 is TGCAGCGTTCGTGCTAGTCTCTATGGCTACACCTTC.

This clone came up a few times. The chain links TRBV4-3 to TRBJ1-5, with unresolved D. The CDR3 has 13 amino acids. V lost 0 bases, J lost 7 bases, and 7 bases lay in between. From germline, CDR1 is LGHNA and CDR2 YSLEER. The CDR3 DNA reads TGCGCCAGCAGCCAAGACTCGAGGCAGCCCCAGCATTTT. It codes for CASSQDSRQPQHF.

The chain uses TRBV27 and TRBJ1-2; 8 nucleotides align to TRBD1. V trimming: 5 bases; J trimming: 4 bases; junction bases outside the gene matches: 9. Germline CDR1 MNHEY, CDR2 SMNVEV (reference sequence). This CDR3 is built from 15 residues. The CDR3, as DNA: TGTGCCAGCAGTAAACAGGGGGGCCTTCTCTATGGCTACACCTTC. Protein: CASSKQGGLLYGYTF.

The chain employs TRBV15 and TRBJ2-7; 7 bases align to TRBD2. Germline V gene sequence: CDR1 LNHNV, CDR2 YYDKDF (reference sequence). V shed 5 bases, J shed 2 bases, and the junction held 9 bases outside the gene matches. The CDR3 runs to 15 residues. The DNA for the CDR3 is TGTGCCACCAGCCGGGGCGGGGGTGATCCCTACGAGCAGTACTTC. Amino acids: CATSRGGGDPYEQYF.

The chain couples TRBV4-1 to TRBJ1-2; D might be TRBD1 (5 bases). V was trimmed by 0 bases and J by 0 bases, leaving 17 bases between them. The CDR3 length is 18 residues. CDR1 MGHRA and CDR2 YSYEKL come from the germline V gene. DNA for the CDR3: TGCGCCAGCAGCCAAGAAACAGGTGTGACGGGTTCTAACTATGGCTACACCTTC. This codes for CASSQETGVTGSNYGYTF.

The chain joins TRBV6-5 to TRBJ2-3; TRBD1 matches 10 bases. The CDR3 totals 14 residues. Germline lookup yields CDR1 MNHEY and CDR2 SVGAGI. V lost 6 bases, J lost 6 bases, and 6 bases stayed unmatched. CDR3 sequence reads: CASSPDRGIDTQYF. CDR3 in DNA: TGTGCCAGCAGCCCGGACAGGGGGATCGATACGCAGTATTTT.

This rearrangement joins TRBV5-8 to TRBJ1-2, with D uncertain. Looked up from germline, CDR1 is SGHTS and CDR2 is YDEGEE. V lost 4 bases to trimming and J lost 8 bases, with 9 bases between them. This CDR3 spans 11 amino acids. The CDR3 bases are TGTGCCAGCAGCCGGGGATCGGGCTACACCTTC. Amino acid sequence: CASSRGSGYTF.

In its sample, this clone was seen once. The chain carries TRBV7-3 and TRBJ2-4, with TRBD1 as a possible D gene (6 bases). Germline V lookup: CDR1 SGHTA, CDR2 FQGTGA. The V end was cut by 5 bases, the J end by 10 bases, with 12 bases between. This CDR3 has 12 residues. CDR3 amino acids: CASSETGGIQYF. As DNA, the CDR3 is TGTGCCAGCAGCGAGACAGGAGGTATTCAGTACTTC.

The chain employs TRBV13 and TRBJ2-7, with TRBD2 as a possible D gene (7 bases). CDR3 length: 15 amino acids. Trimming removed 2 bases at V and 5 bases at J, with 16 bases between. The germline V gene has CDR1 PRHDT and CDR2 FYEKMQ (reference sequence). The CDR3 sequence: CASSLMTGGVNEQYF. The CDR3 DNA reads TGTGCCAGCAGCTTAATGACGGGGGGCGTCAACGAGCAGTACTTC.

The CDR3 reads CASSLSPTSGGALKYF. The DNA of the CDR3 is TGTGCCAGCAGCTTATCACCAACTAGCGGGGGCGCCTTAAAGTATTTT. This rearrangement joins TRBV7-8 to TRBJ2-3; 11 nucleotides align to TRBD2. Germline trimming cut 2 bases from V and 13 bases from J; bases unmatched to any gene: 14. Germline V gene sequence: CDR1 SGHVS, CDR2 FQNEAQ. The CDR3 sequence is 16 residues long.

The chain combines TRBV2 with TRBJ2-1; 13 bases are a match to TRBD2. V trimming: 9 bases; J trimming: 2 bases; junction bases outside the gene matches: 22. Germline CDR1 and CDR2: SNHLY and FYNNEI. The CDR3 runs to 21 residues. The CDR3 here is CARAPPDSRGLAGATYNEQFF. The CDR3 DNA sequence: TGTGCCAGAGCACCCCCGGACAGCCGAGGACTAGCGGGGGCCACCTACAATGAGCAGTTCTTC.

This CDR3 reads CASSSGLGGYEQFF. The CDR3 bases are TGTGCCAGCAGCTCGGGACTAGGGGGCTATGAGCAGTTCTTC. The genes are TRBV6-5 and TRBJ2-1; TRBD2 is a possible D gene (8 bases). Germline V gene data show CDR1 as MNHEY and CDR2 as SVGAGI. V was shortened by 6 bases and J by 8 bases, with 17 bases between the two germline ends. This CDR3 region has 14 residues.

The V call is TRBV5-1, the J call TRBJ2-6; D unclear. Germline CDR1 reads SGHRS; CDR2 reads YFSETQ. V was cut by 0 bases and J by 0 bases, with 4 bases left in between. CDR3 length: 15 residues. The CDR3 loop reads CASSLDNSGANVLTF. In DNA, the CDR3 is TGCGCCAGCAGCTTGGATAACTCTGGGGCCAACGTCCTGACTTTC.

In nucleotides, the CDR3 is TGTGCCAGCAGTGAAGGTAGGACTGCCGACTACGAGCAGTACTTC. It yields the protein CASSEGRTADYEQYF. The chain has TRBV2 and TRBJ2-7, with a weak D call TRBD2 (5 bases). Germline assignment: CDR1 SNHLY and CDR2 FYNNEI. Trimming took off 1 base at V and 3 bases at J, with 13 bases between the two ends. The CDR3 sequence is 15 residues long.

The chain uses TRBV14 and TRBJ1-3; 9 positions agree with TRBD1. The V segment lost 4 bases and the J segment 4 bases; nucleotides outside the gene matches: 5. Per the germline V gene, CDR1 is SGHDN and CDR2 is FVKESK. The CDR3 covers 15 residues. The CDR3 reads CASSPQGARGNTIYF. CDR3 nucleotides: TGTGCCAGCAGCCCACAGGGGGCGCGAGGAAACACCATATATTTT. Full variable domain (rest looked up from reference TRBV14 and TRBJ1-3): EAGVTQFPSHSVIEKGQTVTLRCDPISGHDNLYWYRRVMGKEIKFLLHFVKESKQDESGMPNNRFLAERTGGTYSTLKVQPAELEDSGVYFCASSPQGARGNTIYFGEGSWLTVV.

The sample holds a few counts of this clone. The chain combines TRBV28 with TRBJ1-1, with 7 bases lining up with TRBD1. The germline V gene has CDR1 MDHEN and CDR2 SYDVKM. This CDR3 is built from 12 residues. The J segment lost 4 bases and the V segment lost 10 bases, leaving 6 bases of the junction unmatched. CDR3 region: CANQGGGTEAFF. In DNA, the CDR3 is TGTGCCAACCAGGGGGGAGGCACTGAAGCTTTCTTT.

The chain is built from TRBV5-1 and TRBJ2-1, with 8 bases lining up with TRBD2. The CDR3 has 17 residues. Germline V gene lookup returns CDR1 SGHRS and CDR2 YFSETQ. Trimming cost V 1 base and J 4 bases; bases outside gene matches: 10. CDR3 loop: CASSLSLVASGYNEQFF. In nucleotides, the CDR3 is TGCGCCAGCAGCTTGTCCTTAGTGGCTAGCGGGTACAATGAGCAGTTCTTC.

DNA for the CDR3: TGTGCCAGCAGTTTATCCAACGGGAGCCCAGGCTACACCTTC. Translating gives CASSLSNGSPGYTF. The chain links TRBV27 to TRBJ1-2, with D hard to call. V was pared by 0 bases and J by 8 bases, with 13 bases between. CDR1 MNHEY and CDR2 SMNVEV come from the germline V gene (reference sequence). This CDR3 spans 14 amino acids.